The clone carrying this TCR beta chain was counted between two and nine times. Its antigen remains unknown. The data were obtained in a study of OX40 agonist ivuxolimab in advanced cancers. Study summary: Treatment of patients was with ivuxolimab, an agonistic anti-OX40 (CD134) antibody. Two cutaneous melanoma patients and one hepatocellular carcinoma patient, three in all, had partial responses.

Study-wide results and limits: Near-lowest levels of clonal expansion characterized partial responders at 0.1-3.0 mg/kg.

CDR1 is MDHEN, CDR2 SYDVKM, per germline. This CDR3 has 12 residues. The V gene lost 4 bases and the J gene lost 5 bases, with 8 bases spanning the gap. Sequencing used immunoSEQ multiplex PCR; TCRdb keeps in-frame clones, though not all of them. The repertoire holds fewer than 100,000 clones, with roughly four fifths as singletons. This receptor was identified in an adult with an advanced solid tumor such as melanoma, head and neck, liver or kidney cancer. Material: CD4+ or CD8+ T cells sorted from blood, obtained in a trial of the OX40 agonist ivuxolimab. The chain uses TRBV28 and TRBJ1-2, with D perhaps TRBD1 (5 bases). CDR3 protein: CASSYWGYGYTF. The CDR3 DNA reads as TGTGCCAGCAGTTATTGGGGGTATGGCTACACCTTC.